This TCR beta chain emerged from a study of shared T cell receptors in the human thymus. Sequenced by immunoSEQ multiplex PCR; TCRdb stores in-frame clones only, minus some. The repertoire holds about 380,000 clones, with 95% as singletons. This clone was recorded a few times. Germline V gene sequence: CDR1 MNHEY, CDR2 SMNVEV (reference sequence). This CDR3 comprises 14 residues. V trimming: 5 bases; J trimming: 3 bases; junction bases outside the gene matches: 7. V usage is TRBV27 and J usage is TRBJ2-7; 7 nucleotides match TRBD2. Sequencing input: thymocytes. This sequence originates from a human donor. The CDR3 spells CASSGREFGYEQYF. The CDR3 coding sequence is TGTGCCAGCAGTGGGCGGGAGTTTGGCTACGAGCAGTACTTC.